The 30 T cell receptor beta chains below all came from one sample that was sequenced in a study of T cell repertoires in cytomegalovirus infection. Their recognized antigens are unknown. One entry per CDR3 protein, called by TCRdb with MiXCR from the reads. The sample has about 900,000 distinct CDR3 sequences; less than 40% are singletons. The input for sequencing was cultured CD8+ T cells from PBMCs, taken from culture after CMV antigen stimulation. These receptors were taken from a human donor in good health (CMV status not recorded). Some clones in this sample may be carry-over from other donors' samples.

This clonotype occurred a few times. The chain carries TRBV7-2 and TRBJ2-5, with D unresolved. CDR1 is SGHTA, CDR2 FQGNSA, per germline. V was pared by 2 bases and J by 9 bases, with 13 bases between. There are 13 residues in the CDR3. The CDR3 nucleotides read TGTGCCAGCAGCTTAAATGGTGTAGGCCCCCAGTACTTC. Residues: CASSLNGVGPQYF. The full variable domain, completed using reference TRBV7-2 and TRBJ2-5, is GAGVSQSPSNKVTEKGKDVELRCDPISGHTALYWYRQSLGQGLEFLIYFQGNSAPDKSGLPSDRFSAERTGGSVSTLTIQRTQQEDSAVYLCASSLNGVGPQYFGPGTRLLVL.

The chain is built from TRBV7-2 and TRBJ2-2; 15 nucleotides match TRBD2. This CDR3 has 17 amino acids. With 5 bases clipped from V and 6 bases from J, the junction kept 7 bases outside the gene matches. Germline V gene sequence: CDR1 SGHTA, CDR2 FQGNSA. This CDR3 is CASSEGLAGGYAGELFF. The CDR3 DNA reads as TGTGCCAGCAGCGAGGGACTAGCGGGGGGATATGCCGGGGAGCTGTTTTTT.

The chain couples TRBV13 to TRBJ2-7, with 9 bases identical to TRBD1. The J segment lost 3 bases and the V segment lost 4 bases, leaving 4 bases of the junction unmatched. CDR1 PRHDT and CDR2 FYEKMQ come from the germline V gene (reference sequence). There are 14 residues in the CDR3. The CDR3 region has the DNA TGTGCCAGCAGCTCCCGGGACAGGGACTACGAGCAGTACTTC. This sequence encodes CASSSRDRDYEQYF.

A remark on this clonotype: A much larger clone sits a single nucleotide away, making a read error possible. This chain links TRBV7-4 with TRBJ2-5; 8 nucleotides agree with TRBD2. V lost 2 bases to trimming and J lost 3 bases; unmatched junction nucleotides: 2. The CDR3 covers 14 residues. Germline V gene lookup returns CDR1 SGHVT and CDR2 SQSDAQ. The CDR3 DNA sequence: TGTGCCAGCAGCTTAAAAGCGGGGGAAGAGACCCAGTACTTC. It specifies CASSLKAGEETQYF.

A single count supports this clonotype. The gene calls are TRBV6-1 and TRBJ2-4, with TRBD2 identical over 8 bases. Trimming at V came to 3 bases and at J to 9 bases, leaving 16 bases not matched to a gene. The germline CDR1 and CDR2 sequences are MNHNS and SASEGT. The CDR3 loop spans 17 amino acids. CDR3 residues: CASSDSPSGFGGGIQYF. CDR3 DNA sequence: TGTGCCAGCAGTGATTCCCCGAGTGGTTTCGGGGGGGGCATTCAGTACTTC.

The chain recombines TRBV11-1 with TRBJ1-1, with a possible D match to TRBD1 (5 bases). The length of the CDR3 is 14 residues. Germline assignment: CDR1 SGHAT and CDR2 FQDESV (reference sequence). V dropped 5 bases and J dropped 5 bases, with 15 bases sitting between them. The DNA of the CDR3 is TGTGCCAGCAGCGGGACTCTCCGGAGGACTGAAGCTTTCTTT. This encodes CASSGTLRRTEAFF.

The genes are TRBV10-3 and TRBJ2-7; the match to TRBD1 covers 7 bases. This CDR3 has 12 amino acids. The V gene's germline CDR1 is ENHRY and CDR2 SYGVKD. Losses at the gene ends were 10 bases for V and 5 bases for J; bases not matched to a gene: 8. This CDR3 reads CATTPTGNEQYF. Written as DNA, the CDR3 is TGTGCCACGACTCCGACAGGGAACGAGCAGTACTTC.

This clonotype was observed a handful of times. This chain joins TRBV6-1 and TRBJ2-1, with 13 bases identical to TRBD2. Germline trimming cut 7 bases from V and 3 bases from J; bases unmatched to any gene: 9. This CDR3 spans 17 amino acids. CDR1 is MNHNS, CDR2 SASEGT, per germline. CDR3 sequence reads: CASTPGLAGSIYNEQFF. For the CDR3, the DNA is TGTGCCAGCACCCCGGGACTAGCGGGGAGTATCTACAATGAGCAGTTCTTC.

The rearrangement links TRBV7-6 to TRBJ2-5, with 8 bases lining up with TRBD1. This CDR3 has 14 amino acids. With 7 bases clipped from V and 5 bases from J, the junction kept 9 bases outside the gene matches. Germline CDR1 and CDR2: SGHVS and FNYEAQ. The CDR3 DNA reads TGTGCCAGCACCGGACAGGGAAAATGGGAGACCCAGTACTTC. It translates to CASTGQGKWETQYF.

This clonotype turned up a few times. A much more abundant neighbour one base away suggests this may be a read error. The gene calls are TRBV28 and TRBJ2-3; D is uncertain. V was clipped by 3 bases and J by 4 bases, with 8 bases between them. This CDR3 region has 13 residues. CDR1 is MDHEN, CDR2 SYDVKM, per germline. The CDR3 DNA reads TGTGCCAGCAGTTTCCGTGGCGCAGATACGCAGTATTTT. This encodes CASSFRGADTQYF.

The CDR3 sequence is CSVEPGTTNEQFF. CDR3 DNA sequence: TGCAGCGTTGAACCCGGGACCACCAATGAGCAGTTCTTC. The V and J genes are TRBV29-1 and TRBJ2-1; D is perhaps TRBD1 or TRBD2 (5 bases each). V lost 2 bases to trimming and J lost 6 bases, with 11 bases between them. This CDR3 is 13 amino acids long. Germline loops: CDR1 SQVTM, CDR2 ANQGSEA.

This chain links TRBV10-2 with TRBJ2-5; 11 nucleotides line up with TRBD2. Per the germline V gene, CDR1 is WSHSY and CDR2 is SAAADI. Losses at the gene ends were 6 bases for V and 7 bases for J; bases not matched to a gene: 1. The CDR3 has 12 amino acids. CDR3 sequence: CASRGLAGTQYF. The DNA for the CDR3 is TGCGCCAGCAGAGGACTAGCGGGGACCCAGTACTTC.

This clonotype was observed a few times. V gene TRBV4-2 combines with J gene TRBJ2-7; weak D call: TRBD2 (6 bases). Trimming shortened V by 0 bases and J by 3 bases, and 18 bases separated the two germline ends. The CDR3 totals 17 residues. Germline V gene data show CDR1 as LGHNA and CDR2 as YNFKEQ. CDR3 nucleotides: TGTGCCAGCAGCCAAGATGAGAGGGGTCGGGGAGGCTACGAGCAGTACTTC. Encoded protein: CASSQDERGRGGYEQYF.

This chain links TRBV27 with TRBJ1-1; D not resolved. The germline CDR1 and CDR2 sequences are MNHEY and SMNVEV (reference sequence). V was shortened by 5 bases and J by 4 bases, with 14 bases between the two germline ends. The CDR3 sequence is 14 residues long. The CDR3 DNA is TGTGCCAGCAGTGTGTCGGGAGGTAGCACTGAAGCTTTCTTT. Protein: CASSVSGGSTEAFF.

The CDR3 DNA reads as TGTGCCAGCAGCTTGGACAGGGATCGGCAAGAGACCCAGTACTTC. Its protein product is CASSLDRDRQETQYF. This chain joins TRBV11-2 and TRBJ2-5; 8 nucleotides line up with TRBD1. V dropped 3 bases and J dropped 2; count of bases not matched to a gene: 5. CDR3 length equals 15 residues. CDR1 SGHAT and CDR2 FQNNGV come from the germline V gene.

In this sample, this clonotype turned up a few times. For the CDR3, the DNA is TGTGCCAGCAGACTAGAACAGGGGAAGGAGACCCAGTACTTC. This translates into CASRLEQGKETQYF. The chain carries TRBV7-8 and TRBJ2-5; 7 bases line up with TRBD1. Looked up from germline, CDR1 is SGHVS and CDR2 is FQNEAQ. The CDR3 is 14 amino acids. The ends lost 6 bases at V and 5 bases at J; junction bases unmatched: 9.

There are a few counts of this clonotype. The CDR3 DNA reads as TGTGCCAGACGGACTAGCGCCTACACAGATACGCAGTATTTT. It yields the protein CARRTSAYTDTQYF. The V and J genes are TRBV10-3 and TRBJ2-3, with 9 nucleotides matching TRBD2. This CDR3 has 14 residues. J gave up 2 bases and V 10 bases, and 7 bases lay outside the gene matches. Per germline, CDR1 ENHRY and CDR2 SYGVKD.

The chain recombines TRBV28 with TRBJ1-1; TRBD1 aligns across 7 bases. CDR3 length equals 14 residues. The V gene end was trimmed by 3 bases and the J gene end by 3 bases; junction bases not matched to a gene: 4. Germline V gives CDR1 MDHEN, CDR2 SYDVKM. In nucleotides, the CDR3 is TGTGCCAGCAGTTTGACAGGGACGGACACTGAAGCTTTCTTT. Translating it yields CASSLTGTDTEAFF.

This chain's CDR3 is CASSYRLAPYNEQFF. CDR3 DNA: TGTGCCAGCAGTTACCGACTAGCCCCCTACAATGAGCAGTTCTTC. V gene TRBV6-2 or TRBV6-3 combines with J gene TRBJ2-1; 7 nucleotides align to TRBD2. CDR1 and CDR2 (germline): MNHEY, SVGEGT. The V segment lost 2 bases and the J segment 2 bases; nucleotides outside the gene matches: 3. The CDR3 has 15 residues.

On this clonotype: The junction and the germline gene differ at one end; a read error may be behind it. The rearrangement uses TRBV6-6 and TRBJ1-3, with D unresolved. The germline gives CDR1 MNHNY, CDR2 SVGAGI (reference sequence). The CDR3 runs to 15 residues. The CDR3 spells CVSSYSFASGNTIYF. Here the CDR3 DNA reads TGTGTCAGCAGTTACTCGTTTGCCTCTGGAAACACCATATATTTT.

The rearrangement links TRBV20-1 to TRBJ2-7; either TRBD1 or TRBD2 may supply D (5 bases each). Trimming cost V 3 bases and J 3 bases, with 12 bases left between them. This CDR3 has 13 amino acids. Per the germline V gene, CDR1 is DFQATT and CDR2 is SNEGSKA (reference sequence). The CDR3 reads CSASGGNYYEQYF. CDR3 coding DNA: TGCAGTGCTAGTGGGGGAAACTACTACGAGCAGTACTTC.

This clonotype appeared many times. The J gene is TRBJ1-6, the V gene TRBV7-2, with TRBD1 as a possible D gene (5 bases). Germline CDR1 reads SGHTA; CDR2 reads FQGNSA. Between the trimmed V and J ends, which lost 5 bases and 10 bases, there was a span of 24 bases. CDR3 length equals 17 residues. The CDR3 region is CASSAPSGTSSRSPLHF. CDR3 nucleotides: TGTGCCAGCAGCGCTCCATCCGGGACCTCCTCAAGGTCACCCCTCCACTTT. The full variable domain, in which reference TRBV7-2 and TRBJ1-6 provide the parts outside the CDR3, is GAGVSQSPSNKVTEKGKDVELRCDPISGHTALYWYRQSLGQGLEFLIYFQGNSAPDKSGLPSDRFSAERTGGSVSTLTIQRTQQEDSAVYLCASSAPSGTSSRSPLHFGNGTRLTVT.

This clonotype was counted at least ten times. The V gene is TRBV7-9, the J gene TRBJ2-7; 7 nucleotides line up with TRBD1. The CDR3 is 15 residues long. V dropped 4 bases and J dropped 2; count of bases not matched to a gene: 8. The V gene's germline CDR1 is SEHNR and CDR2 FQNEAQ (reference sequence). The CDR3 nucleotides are TGTGCCAGCAGCTCCGGACAGGATCGAACCTACGAGCAGTACTTC. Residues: CASSSGQDRTYEQYF.

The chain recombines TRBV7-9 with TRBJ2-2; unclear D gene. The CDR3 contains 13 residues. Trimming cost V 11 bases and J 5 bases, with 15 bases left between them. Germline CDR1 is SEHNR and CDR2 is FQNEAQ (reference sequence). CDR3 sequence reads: CAPDRVGTGELFF. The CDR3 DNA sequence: TGTGCCCCAGACCGGGTGGGAACCGGGGAGCTGTTTTTT.

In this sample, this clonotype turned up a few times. The CDR3 here is CASSPMRLTGELFF. The CDR3 DNA sequence: TGTGCCAGTAGTCCAATGCGGTTGACCGGGGAGCTGTTTTTT. V gene TRBV19 combines with J gene TRBJ2-2; D is unclear. Germline V gene lookup returns CDR1 LNHDA and CDR2 SQIVND (reference sequence). Between the trimmed V and J ends, which lost 5 bases and 5 bases, there was a span of 12 bases. There are 14 residues in the CDR3.

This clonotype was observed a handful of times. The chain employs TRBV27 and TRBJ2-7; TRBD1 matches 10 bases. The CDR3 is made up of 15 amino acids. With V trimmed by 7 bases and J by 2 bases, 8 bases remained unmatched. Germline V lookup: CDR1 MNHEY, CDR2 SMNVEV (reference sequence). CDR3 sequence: CASKIRQGATYEQYF. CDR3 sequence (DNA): TGTGCCAGCAAGATCCGACAGGGGGCCACCTACGAGCAGTACTTC.

The CDR3 is CASSYRASGGANEQFF. CDR3 DNA sequence: TGTGCCAGCAGTTACCGGGCTAGCGGGGGGGCCAATGAGCAGTTCTTC. V usage is TRBV6-6 and J usage is TRBJ2-1; 12 bases agree with TRBD2. CDR3 length: 16 amino acids. CDR1 is MNHNY, CDR2 SVGAGI, per germline (reference sequence). Germline trimming cut 2 bases from V and 6 bases from J; bases unmatched to any gene: 5.

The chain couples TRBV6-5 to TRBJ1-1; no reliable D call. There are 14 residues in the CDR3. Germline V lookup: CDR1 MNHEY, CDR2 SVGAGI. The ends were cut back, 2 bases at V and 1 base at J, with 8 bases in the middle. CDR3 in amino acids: CASSYDGWNTEAFF. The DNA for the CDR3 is TGTGCCAGCAGTTACGACGGCTGGAACACTGAAGCTTTCTTT.

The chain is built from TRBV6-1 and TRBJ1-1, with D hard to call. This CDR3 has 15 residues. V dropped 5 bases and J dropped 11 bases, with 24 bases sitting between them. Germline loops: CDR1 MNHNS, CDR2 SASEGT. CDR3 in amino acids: CASSQTSGRTRGAFF. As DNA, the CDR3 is TGTGCCAGCAGTCAAACGAGCGGCAGGACCCGAGGGGCTTTCTTT.

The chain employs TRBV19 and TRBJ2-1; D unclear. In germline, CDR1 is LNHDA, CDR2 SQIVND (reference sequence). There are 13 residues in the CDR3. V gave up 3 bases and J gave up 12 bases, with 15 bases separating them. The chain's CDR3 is CASSITPLVGQFF. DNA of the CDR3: TGTGCCAGTAGTATCACCCCGCTAGTTGGGCAGTTCTTC.